Below are 14 T cell receptor beta chains sequenced from a single sample in a study of T cell responses to AZD1222 COVID-19 vaccine. The data were produced by immunoSEQ multiplex PCR, yet TCRdb's version contains in-frame clones alone and is incomplete. The profile shows 55,000 to 75,000 clones, 70% to 80% of them singletons. Sample: peripheral blood, taken on day 0 of MenACWY control vaccination. The receptors stem from an adult in good health.

This sequence joins TRBV15 and TRBJ1-2; D remains ambiguous. In germline, CDR1 is LNHNV, CDR2 YYDKDF (reference sequence). Trimming pared 0 bases from V and 8 bases from J, leaving 19 bases between. The CDR3 has 16 amino acids. The DNA of the CDR3 is TGTGCCACCAGCAGAGATCCCAGGCAGAACTATGGAGGCTACACCTTC. This gives the protein CATSRDPRQNYGGYTF. Supplemented by reference TRBV15 and TRBJ1-2, the full variable domain reads DAMVIQNPRYQVTQFGKPVTLSCSQTLNHNVMYWYQQKSSQAPKLLFHYYDKDFNNEADTPDNFQSRRPNTSFCFLDIRSPGLGDTAMYLCATSRDPRQNYGGYTFGSGTRLTVV.

V and J are TRBV18 and TRBJ2-1, with TRBD1 identical over 12 bases. Germline V gene sequence: CDR1 KGHSH, CDR2 LQKENI. CDR3 length equals 13 residues. Trimming removed 7 bases from V and 8 bases from J; junction bases left unmatched: 3. The CDR3 DNA follows: TGTGCCAGCTGGGGACAGGGGGCGGATGAGCAGTTCTTC. Translating gives CASWGQGADEQFF.

V gene TRBV28 combines with J gene TRBJ1-2; D ambiguous. Trimming pared 2 bases from V and 4 bases from J, leaving 14 bases between. CDR3 size: 15 residues. Germline V CDR1 and CDR2: MDHEN, SYDVKM. The CDR3 DNA follows: TGTGCCAGCAGTTTACTTTCCTCCCTCGGCTATGGCTACACCTTC. This sequence encodes CASSLLSSLGYGYTF.

V is TRBV4-1 and J is TRBJ2-2; TRBD1 is a possible D gene (6 bases). V gave up 0 bases and J gave up 0 bases, with 11 bases separating them. Germline assignment: CDR1 MGHRA and CDR2 YSYEKL. The CDR3 has 17 residues. CDR3 region: CASSQDSDSANTGELFF. DNA for the CDR3: TGCGCCAGCAGCCAAGATTCGGACAGCGCGAACACCGGGGAGCTGTTTTTT.

V is TRBV5-1 and J is TRBJ2-7, with 9 positions matching TRBD1. With V trimmed by 4 bases and J by 2 bases, 7 bases remained unmatched. This CDR3 is built from 15 residues. Germline V CDR1 and CDR2: SGHRS, YFSETQ. The DNA for the CDR3 is TGCGCCAGCAGCGAACAGGGGGCGAGGCCCTACGAGCAGTACTTC. The encoded protein is CASSEQGARPYEQYF.

This clone was found once. The J gene is TRBJ2-5, the V gene TRBV9; D may match TRBD1 or TRBD2 (6 bases each). The germline V and J ends were trimmed by 3 bases and 2 bases, with 17 bases remaining between them. The V gene's germline CDR1 is SGDLS and CDR2 YYNGEE. The CDR3 consists of 16 residues. In nucleotides, the CDR3 is TGTGCCAGCAGCGCCGGGGGCGGGACCGGTCAAGAGACCCAGTACTTC. Translation: CASSAGGGTGQETQYF. Full variable domain (missing parts from reference TRBV9 and TRBJ2-5): DSGVTQTPKHLITATGQRVTLRCSPRSGDLSVYWYQQSLDQGLQFLIQYYNGEERAKGNILERFSAQQFPDLHSELNLSSLELGDSALYFCASSAGGGTGQETQYFGPGTRLLVL.

V usage is TRBV10-3 and J usage is TRBJ2-1, with TRBD2 matching over 11 bases. There are 15 residues in the CDR3. CDR1 ENHRY and CDR2 SYGVKD come from the germline V gene. J was trimmed by 8 bases and V by 6 bases; bases with no gene match: 9. DNA of the CDR3: TGTGCCATCAGAACTAGCGGGAGTCTTAGTGATGAGCAGTTCTTC. Encoded protein: CAIRTSGSLSDEQFF.

The chain recombines TRBV5-5 with TRBJ1-5, with a weak D call TRBD1 (5 bases). Germline CDR1 reads SGHKS; CDR2 reads YYEKEE (reference sequence). The V end was cut by 4 bases, the J end by 5 bases, with 13 bases between. The CDR3 spans 14 residues. Written as DNA, the CDR3 is TGTGCCAGCAGCGGCACGGGGGAGGATCAGCCCCAGCATTTT. Protein product: CASSGTGEDQPQHF.

The chain recombines TRBV7-8 with TRBJ2-3, with no clear D. CDR3 length: 12 residues. V was clipped by 3 bases and J by 5 bases, with 6 bases between them. Germline V lookup: CDR1 SGHVS, CDR2 FQNEAQ. CDR3 coding DNA: TGTGCCAGCAGCTTGGTCGAAGATACGCAGTATTTT. This sequence encodes CASSLVEDTQYF. The full variable domain, completed using reference TRBV7-8 and TRBJ2-3, is GAGVSQSPRYKVAKRGQDVALRCDPISGHVSLFWYQQALGQGPEFLTYFQNEAQLDKSGLPSDRFFAERPEGSVSTLKIQRTQQEDSAVYLCASSLVEDTQYFGPGTRLTVL.

The J gene is TRBJ2-7, the V gene TRBV9; D remains unclear. The CDR3 runs to 16 residues. Trimming removed 0 bases at V and 0 bases at J, with 13 bases between. Looked up from germline, CDR1 is SGDLS and CDR2 is YYNGEE. This CDR3 reads CASSVGPDVTSYEQYF. CDR3 coding DNA: TGTGCCAGCAGCGTAGGGCCTGACGTTACCTCCTACGAGCAGTACTTC.

The V gene is TRBV11-2, the J gene TRBJ2-7; 9 bases map to TRBD2. The CDR3 is 16 residues long. V was clipped by 4 bases and J by 7 bases; unmatched bases: 14. Germline loops: CDR1 SGHAT, CDR2 FQNNGV. The CDR3 loop is CASSSLSGRSSGEQYF. CDR3 nucleotide sequence: TGTGCCAGCAGCTCCCTAAGCGGGAGGAGTTCGGGGGAGCAGTACTTC.

This chain uses TRBV4-1 with TRBJ1-1; D ambiguous. V lost 1 base and J lost 2, with 8 bases in between. Per germline, CDR1 MGHRA and CDR2 YSYEKL. The CDR3 extends over 14 amino acids. For the CDR3, the DNA is TGCGCCAGCAGCCAAGTTAGCAGCAACACTGAAGCTTTCTTT. Amino acids: CASSQVSSNTEAFF.

The chain couples TRBV7-9 to TRBJ1-2, with D uncertain. The germline CDR1 and CDR2 sequences are SEHNR and FQNEAQ (reference sequence). The CDR3 totals 13 residues. V lost 0 bases, J lost 7 bases, and 9 bases lay in between. CDR3 nucleotide sequence: TGTGCCAGCAGCTTAGCGGCGGACCGTGGCTACACCTTC. This translates into CASSLAADRGYTF.

This clone occurred a few times. V usage is TRBV5-1 and J usage is TRBJ2-1; 8 bases are a match to TRBD1. CDR1 is SGHRS and CDR2 is YFSETQ in the germline V gene. The V segment lost 4 bases and the J segment 3 bases; nucleotides outside the gene matches: 9. The CDR3 loop spans 16 amino acids. CDR3 in amino acids: CASSPPGTGNYNEQFF. CDR3 nucleotides: TGCGCCAGCAGCCCTCCAGGGACAGGTAACTACAATGAGCAGTTCTTC.